This is a list of T cell receptor beta chains from one sample in a study of OX40 agonist ivuxolimab in advanced cancers. Only in-frame clones appear in the TCRdb table, and some are missing; sequencing was by immunoSEQ multiplex PCR. Of some 44,000 clones detected, roughly 86% appear once; the ten largest clones hold 0.38%. Sequenced material: CD4+ or CD8+ T cells sorted from blood, taken in a trial of the OX40 agonist ivuxolimab. The receptor source for this set is an adult with an advanced solid tumor such as melanoma, head and neck, liver or kidney cancer. Both conserved end residues are part of each CDR3. A D gene is named only where the DNA matches it firmly. A clone size is listed for some rows: how often the clone was seen (once, few, many), or a class if it is expanded.

>.|.|TRBV2|TRBJ2-5
CASSRGAPETQYF
TGTGCCAGCAGCCGGGGGGCCCCCGAGACCCAGTACTTC
>.|.|TRBV30|TRBJ1-6
CAWSPQGYYQNSPLHF
TGTGCCTGGAGCCCACAAGGGTATTACCAAAATTCACCCCTCCACTTT
>.|.|TRBV2|TRBJ1-2
CASSETGPLYGYTF
TGTGCCAGCAGTGAAACTGGACCTCTCTATGGCTACACCTTC
>.|.|TRBV14|TRBJ1-1
CASSLRGHKAFF
TGTGCCAGCAGCTTGAGGGGACACAAAGCTTTCTTT
>.|once|TRBV27|TRBJ1-5
CASSLALNQPQHF
TGTGCCAGCAGTTTGGCTCTCAATCAGCCCCAGCATTTT
>.|.|TRBV5-1|TRBJ2-3
CASSLAGSGETDTQYF
TGCGCCAGCAGCTTGGCCGGGTCGGGAGAAACAGATACGCAGTATTTT
>.|.|TRBV6-6|TRBJ1-2
CASSYSYGNYGYTF
TGTGCCAGCAGTTACTCCTACGGGAACTATGGCTACACCTTC
>TRBD2|.|TRBV13|TRBJ2-1
CASSPPLAGGPSNEQFF
TGTGCCAGCAGCCCCCCTTTAGCGGGAGGGCCCTCCAATGAGCAGTTCTTC
>.|.|TRBV18|TRBJ1-2
CASSQTMFDPANYGYTF
TGTGCCAGCTCACAAACGATGTTCGATCCAGCTAACTATGGCTACACCTTC
>TRBD2|.|TRBV19|TRBJ2-1
CASSIDLWTSGRIGEQFF
TGTGCCAGTAGTATAGATTTGTGGACTAGCGGGAGAATTGGTGAGCAGTTCTTC
>.|.|TRBV4-1|TRBJ2-1
CASSHYNEQFF
TGCGCCAGCAGCCATTACAATGAGCAGTTCTTC
>TRBD2|.|TRBV5-4|TRBJ2-3
CASSLASGSTDTQYF
TGTGCCAGCAGCTTGGCTAGCGGGAGCACAGATACGCAGTATTTT
>TRBD1|.|TRBV18|TRBJ1-5
CASSPQGQGNQPQHF
TGTGCCAGCTCACCACAAGGACAGGGTAATCAGCCCCAGCATTTT
>.|.|TRBV19|TRBJ2-5
CASSIQAYQETQYF
TGTGCCAGTAGTATCCAAGCGTATCAAGAGACCCAGTACTTC
>.|.|TRBV19|TRBJ1-4
CASTPQGQLGEKLFF
TGTGCCAGTACCCCCCAGGGCCAACTGGGGGAAAAACTGTTTTTT
>.|.|TRBV9|TRBJ2-1
CASSPPPGGIGGNEQFF
TGTGCCAGCAGCCCTCCTCCAGGGGGTATCGGGGGCAATGAGCAGTTCTTC
>.|few|TRBV4-1|TRBJ1-1
CASSHIRSEAFF
TGCGCCAGCAGCCATATTCGGTCTGAAGCTTTCTTT
>.|.|TRBV9|TRBJ2-5
CASSVGMQETQYF
TGTGCCAGCAGCGTCGGAATGCAAGAGACCCAGTACTTC
>.|.|TRBV9|TRBJ2-1
CASSVVSLAGRSEQFF
TGTGCCAGCAGCGTGGTCTCCTTGGCGGGACGAAGTGAGCAGTTCTTC
>TRBD2|.|TRBV6-1|TRBJ2-1
CASRVGSGGNEQFF
TGTGCCAGCAGAGTGGGTAGCGGGGGCAATGAGCAGTTCTTC
>.|.|TRBV25-1|TRBJ2-1
CASSELAESSYNEQFF
TGTGCCAGCAGTGAGTTAGCGGAGAGCTCCTACAATGAGCAGTTCTTC
>.|few|TRBV6-5|TRBJ1-5
CASSFRGNNQPQHF
TGTGCCAGCAGTTTTAGGGGCAACAATCAGCCCCAGCATTTT
>.|.|TRBV7-9|TRBJ2-1
CASSLGGDEQFF
TGTGCCAGCAGCTTAGGTGGGGACGAGCAGTTCTTC